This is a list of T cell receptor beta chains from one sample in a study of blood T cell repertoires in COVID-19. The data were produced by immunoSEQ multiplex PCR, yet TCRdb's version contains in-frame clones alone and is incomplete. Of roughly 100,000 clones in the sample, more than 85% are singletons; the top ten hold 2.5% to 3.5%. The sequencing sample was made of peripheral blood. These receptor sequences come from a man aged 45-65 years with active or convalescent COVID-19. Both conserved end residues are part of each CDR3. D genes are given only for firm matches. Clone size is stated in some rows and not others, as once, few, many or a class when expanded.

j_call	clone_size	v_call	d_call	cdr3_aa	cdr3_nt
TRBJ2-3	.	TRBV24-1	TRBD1	CATREGQGTDTQYF	TGTGCCACCAGAGAAGGACAGGGGACAGATACGCAGTATTTT
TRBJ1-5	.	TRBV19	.	CASTPDSNQPQHF	TGTGCCAGTACCCCGGACAGTAATCAGCCCCAGCATTTT
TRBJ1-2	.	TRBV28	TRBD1	CASSLPGQADGYTF	TGTGCCAGCAGTTTACCGGGACAGGCGGATGGCTACACCTTC
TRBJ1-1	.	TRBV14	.	CASSQVMWATEAFF	TGTGCCAGCAGCCAAGTCATGTGGGCCACTGAAGCTTTCTTT
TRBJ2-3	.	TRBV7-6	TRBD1	CASSLGTGNTDTQYF	TGTGCCAGCAGCTTAGGGACAGGGAACACAGATACGCAGTATTTT
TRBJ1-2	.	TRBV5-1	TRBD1	CASSFTDRGSGYTF	TGCGCCAGCAGCTTCACGGACAGGGGAAGCGGCTACACCTTC
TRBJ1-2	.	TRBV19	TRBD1	CASSKQDRGDYGYTF	TGTGCCAGTAGTAAACAGGACAGGGGAGACTATGGCTACACCTTC
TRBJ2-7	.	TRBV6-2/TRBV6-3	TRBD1	CASSSSTGGYYEQYF	TGTGCCAGCAGTTCATCGACAGGGGGGTACTACGAGCAGTACTTC
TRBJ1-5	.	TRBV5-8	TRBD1	CASSPGQGGNQPQHF	TGTGCCAGCAGCCCAGGACAGGGCGGCAATCAGCCCCAGCATTTT
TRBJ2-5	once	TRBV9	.	CASSGISGGGEETQYF	TGTGCCAGCAGCGGGATTAGCGGAGGAGGGGAGGAGACCCAGTACTTC